This T cell receptor beta chain is drawn from a study of OX40 agonist ivuxolimab in advanced cancers. For context, the study as a whole: Ivuxolimab was a fully human IgG2 agonistic monoclonal antibody targeting the costimulatory receptor OX40 (CD134). Intravenous ivuxolimab was administered to patients every 2 weeks at six dose levels: 0.01, 0.1, 0.3, 1.5, 3 and 10 mg/kg. Among the roughly 50 dose-escalation patients, some 19 had hepatocellular carcinoma, approximately 15 melanoma, 9 renal cell carcinoma and 9 head and neck cancer. The dose-escalation cohort was 82.7% male with a mean age of approximately 60 years, ranging from roughly 20 to 80. Prior anti-PD-1, anti-PD-L1 or anti-CTLA-4 therapy was permitted, and checkpoint inhibitors had been received by more than 35% of dose-escalation patients. Three dose-escalation patients achieved partial responses, one with hepatocellular carcinoma and two with cutaneous melanoma. The purpose of peripheral TCRbeta sequencing was to test whether ivuxolimab changed TCR sequence diversity and led to clonal T-cell expansion. The monotherapy dose-escalation portion (N ≈ 56 patients) of the phase I ivuxolimab trial is reported in the paper. General study outcomes and caveats: The antigen specificity of the clonally expanded peripheral T cells was not determined. In partial responders in the 0.1-3.0 mg/kg groups, normalized peripheral clonal expansion was found to be among the lowest, especially among CD8+ T cells. At doses from 0.1 to 3.0 mg/kg, clonal expansion was seen in both CD4+ and CD8+ blood T cells between baseline and week 6. After ivuxolimab, expanded clones were on average more numerous among CD8+ T cells than among CD4+ T cells. Low levels of normalized T-cell clonal expansion were also seen in some patients who did not respond.

Genomic DNA was extracted from sorted cells for sequencing of the TCRbeta CDR3 region. The immunoSEQ Assay was used for sequencing of TCRbeta CDR3 regions. TCRdb took this table from immuneACCESS and kept in-frame rearrangements with V and J called. Such tables lack part of the clones; where checked against another copy, unresolved V genes explain under half of the gap, and the rest is unexplained. The sample contains about 46,000 clones, about 88% of them found a single time. Approximately 10% of the sample rests with the top ten. Patients with autoimmune disease history or receiving systemic immunosuppression were excluded from the trial. In every dose cohort, peripheral blood was drawn for TCR sequencing at baseline, cycle 4 day 1, and cycle 7 day 1. Samples were obtained from an open-label, multicenter, first-in-human phase I dose-escalation trial of ivuxolimab. Adults with locally advanced or metastatic head and neck squamous cell, hepatocellular, melanoma or renal cell carcinoma were enrolled in the trial. Before TCR sequencing, CD4+ T cells and CD8+ T cells from peripheral blood were sorted into separate populations.

The CDR3 has 15 amino acids, counting the end cysteine and phenylalanine. Only CDR3 DNA is held: 45 bases, read in frame from base 1. The germline V end is reduced by 4 bases and the J end by 5 bases; junction bases left unmatched: 2. CDR1 MGHRA and CDR2 YSYEKL were looked up in the germline V gene. About this clone: The specificity of this receptor is unknown. The record has no base qualities; no much larger clone is one base away.

The sequence links TRBV4-1 to TRBJ2-1, with 13 central nucleotides matching TRBD2. This receptor was obtained from an adult with an advanced solid tumor such as melanoma, head and neck, liver or kidney cancer. The sample in question was CD4+ or CD8+ T cells sorted from blood, obtained in a trial of the OX40 agonist ivuxolimab. The bases read TGCGCCAGCAGCCCCGGACTAGCGGGAGACAATGAGCAGTTCTTC. This is translated as CASSPGLAGDNEQFF.